The 29 T cell receptor beta chains below come from one sample, sequenced in a study of cytomegalovirus exposure and HLA in healthy donors. The PCR contained 60 Vbeta and 13 Jbeta primers. Data came from immunoSEQ multiplex PCR; TCRdb stores just in-frame clones and leaves some out. The sample has approximately 82,000 clones; around four fifths are singletons. Sequencing was carried out using PBMCs. These receptor sequences come from a woman aged 45-65 years in good health and CMV-seropositive.

As for this clone: In the same sample, other DNA sequences code for this CDR3. The CDR3 reads CASSLAGETQYF. In nucleotides, the CDR3 is TGCGCCAGCAGCTTGGCAGGGGAGACCCAGTACTTC. The chain is built from TRBV5-1 and TRBJ2-5; possible D gene TRBD1, 5 bases. V dropped 0 bases and J dropped 5 bases, with 5 bases sitting between them. This CDR3 is 12 amino acids long. Germline V lookup: CDR1 SGHRS, CDR2 YFSETQ.

Only a few counts were recorded for this clone. The V gene is TRBV19, the J gene TRBJ1-2; 7 nucleotides align to TRBD1. Germline V CDR1 and CDR2: LNHDA, SQIVND (reference sequence). There are 16 residues in the CDR3. After removal of 5 bases from V and 4 bases from J, the junction contained 13 bases not matched to a gene. As DNA, the CDR3 is TGTGCCAGTAGTCCTTACGCCGACAGGGATGGCTATGGCTACACCTTC. Protein: CASSPYADRDGYGYTF. Drawing the rest from reference TRBV19 and TRBJ1-2, the complete variable domain is DGGITQSPKYLFRKEGQNVTLSCEQNLNHDAMYWYRQDPGQGLRLIYYSQIVNDFQKGDIAEGYSVSREKKESFPLTVTSAQKNPTAFYLCASSPYADRDGYGYTFGSGTRLTVV.

This clone has a single count. The V call is TRBV30, the J call TRBJ2-2, with 10 bases identical to TRBD1. The CDR3 loop spans 16 amino acids. J lost 4 bases, V lost 5 bases, and 10 bases had no gene match. Germline V gene lookup returns CDR1 GTSNPN and CDR2 SVGIG (reference sequence). The CDR3 loop reads CAWLAAGQGITGELFF. DNA of the CDR3: TGTGCCTGGCTGGCCGCGGGACAGGGGATCACCGGGGAGCTGTTTTTT.

The genes are TRBV9 and TRBJ2-3; the match to TRBD2 covers 7 bases. With 0 bases clipped from V and 3 bases from J, the junction kept 4 bases outside the gene matches. The germline V gene has CDR1 SGDLS and CDR2 YYNGEE. This CDR3 region has 15 residues. The CDR3 protein is CASSVGWEGTDTQYF. The CDR3 DNA follows: TGTGCCAGCAGCGTAGGTTGGGAGGGGACAGATACGCAGTATTTT.

A note on this clone: An end of the junction differs from the germline gene, which may be a read error. The rearrangement uses TRBV27 and TRBJ1-2, with 8 bases lining up with TRBD1. Germline V CDR1 and CDR2: MNHEY, SMNVEV (reference sequence). The CDR3 sequence is 14 residues long. CDR3 DNA: TGTGCCAGCAGTTTATCAAGGCAGGGGGCCGGTAACGCCTTC. Its protein is CASSLSRQGAGNAF.

This clone has only a few counts. The chain uses TRBV10-3 and TRBJ1-1; TRBD1 matches at 8 bases. This CDR3 contains 12 residues. Per germline, CDR1 ENHRY and CDR2 SYGVKD. The J segment lost 1 base and the V segment lost 8 bases, leaving 0 bases of the junction unmatched. Here the CDR3 reads CAIGTGNTEAFF. In DNA form, the CDR3 reads TGTGCCATCGGGACAGGGAACACTGAAGCTTTCTTT.

The gene calls are TRBV6-5 and TRBJ1-3; 7 bases are a match to TRBD1. The ends lost 6 bases at V and 2 bases at J; junction bases unmatched: 7. This CDR3 has 15 residues. Germline loops: CDR1 MNHEY, CDR2 SVGAGI. Here the CDR3 reads CASSPTGLAGNTIYF. CDR3 in DNA: TGTGCCAGCAGCCCGACAGGGCTGGCTGGAAACACCATATATTTT.

Comment on this clone: At one boundary the junction diverges from the germline segment, which might be a read error. The V and J genes are TRBV5-6 and TRBJ2-2; TRBD1 matches at 10 bases. Per germline, CDR1 SGHDT and CDR2 YYEEEE. This CDR3 has 15 residues. The CDR3 sequence is CACSRDRGGTGELFF. The CDR3 DNA reads TGTGCCTGCAGCCGGGACAGGGGAGGAACCGGGGAGCTGTTTTTT.

V and J are TRBV27 and TRBJ1-4; the D gene is possibly TRBD1 (6 bases). Germline V gene data show CDR1 as MNHEY and CDR2 as SMNVEV (reference sequence). Trimming removed 8 bases from V and 0 bases from J, with 19 bases in between. This CDR3 has 17 residues. The CDR3: CASPRDTRGATNEKLFF. In DNA form, the CDR3 reads TGTGCCAGCCCCCGGGACACCCGGGGAGCAACTAATGAAAAACTGTTTTTT.

The CDR3 spells CASSENRGGQPQHF. The DNA of the CDR3 is TGTGCCAGCAGTGAAAACAGGGGGGGGCAGCCCCAGCATTTT. The chain recombines TRBV6-4 with TRBJ1-5; TRBD1 matches at 8 bases. After removal of 3 bases from V and 7 bases from J, the junction contained 5 bases not matched to a gene. Germline V gene sequence: CDR1 MRHNA, CDR2 SNTAGT. The CDR3 is 14 amino acids.

The rearrangement uses TRBV2 and TRBJ2-7; TRBD2 agrees at 8 bases. CDR1 and CDR2 from the germline V gene are SNHLY and FYNNEI. Trimming removed 4 bases from V and 3 bases from J; junction bases left unmatched: 5. The CDR3 runs 14 residues. The CDR3 protein is CASSVLADLYEQYF. The CDR3 DNA follows: TGTGCCAGCAGTGTACTAGCGGACCTCTACGAGCAGTACTTC. Variable domain in full (rest from reference TRBV2 and TRBJ2-7): EPEVTQTPSHQVTQMGQEVILRCVPISNHLYFYWYRQILGQKVEFLVSFYNNEISEKSEIFDDQFSVERPDGSNFTLKIRSTKLEDSAMYFCASSVLADLYEQYFGPGTRLTVT.

This chain links TRBV5-1 with TRBJ1-2, with a weak D call TRBD1 (5 bases). CDR1 SGHRS and CDR2 YFSETQ come from the germline V gene. V was clipped by 1 base and J by 6 bases, with 10 bases between them. The CDR3 is 13 residues long. The CDR3 DNA follows: TGCGCCAGCAGCTTGCCCACAGGAAATGGCTACACCTTC. It is translated as CASSLPTGNGYTF.

This clone was picked up a small number of times. The chain recombines TRBV25-1 with TRBJ1-3, with TRBD1 as a possible D gene (6 bases). The germline V and J ends were trimmed by 4 bases and 0 bases, with 16 bases remaining between them. The germline V gene encodes CDR1 MGHDK and CDR2 SYGVNS. This CDR3 spans 17 amino acids. In nucleotides, the CDR3 is TGTGCCAGCAGTGCCCGACAGGACCATTACTCTGGAAACACCATATATTTT. Residues: CASSARQDHYSGNTIYF.

This clone was seen only once. The chain links TRBV4-1 to TRBJ1-5; a weak D match, TRBD1 (5 bases). Germline lookup yields CDR1 MGHRA and CDR2 YSYEKL. V lost 6 bases, J lost 1 base, and 13 bases lay in between. There are 15 residues in the CDR3. CDR3 residues: CASRTESGSNQPQHF. The CDR3 DNA follows: TGCGCCAGCAGGACAGAATCGGGCAGCAATCAGCCCCAGCATTTT.

This clone was seen only once. V is TRBV30 and J is TRBJ2-7, with D perhaps matching TRBD1 (7 bases). This CDR3 contains 14 residues. V lost 2 bases to trimming and J lost 4 bases, with 15 bases between them. From germline, CDR1 is GTSNPN and CDR2 SVGIG (reference sequence). The CDR3 reads CAWSIGAGGYEQYF. Here the CDR3 DNA reads TGTGCCTGGAGTATCGGGGCAGGGGGGTACGAGCAGTACTTC.

This clone was seen a few times. The CDR3 reads CASSINYNEQFF. CDR3 nucleotide sequence: TGTGCCAGCTCAATAAATTACAATGAGCAGTTCTTC. The chain recombines TRBV18 with TRBJ2-1; D not certain. CDR3 length: 12 residues. CDR1 KGHSH and CDR2 LQKENI come from the germline V gene. V was cut by 5 bases and J by 4 bases, with 6 bases left in between.

The table lists this clone with a few counts. The rearrangement links TRBV9 to TRBJ1-1, with D possibly being TRBD1 (6 bases). Germline V gives CDR1 SGDLS, CDR2 YYNGEE. Trimming left V 4 bases short and J 1 base short, with 17 bases between. The CDR3 extends over 16 amino acids. The CDR3 nucleotides are TGTGCCAGCAGCCCTAGGGGGTCACAGGCGAACACTGAAGCTTTCTTT. Residues: CASSPRGSQANTEAFF.

The chain is built from TRBV2 and TRBJ1-5; no clear D. The CDR3 extends over 12 amino acids. Trimming took off 4 bases at V and 4 bases at J, with 5 bases between the two ends. Germline CDR1 is SNHLY and CDR2 is FYNNEI. The CDR3 protein is CASSAQNQPQHF. The DNA of the CDR3 is TGTGCCAGCAGTGCCCAAAATCAGCCCCAGCATTTT.

This rearrangement joins TRBV28 to TRBJ1-2; a possible D gene is TRBD1 (5 bases). The CDR3 loop spans 14 amino acids. Germline V lookup: CDR1 MDHEN, CDR2 SYDVKM. Trimming took off 2 bases at V and 3 bases at J, with 10 bases between the two ends. The CDR3 sequence: CASSLQGGYYGYTF. In DNA form, the CDR3 reads TGTGCCAGCAGTTTACAGGGAGGGTACTATGGCTACACCTTC.

This clone was found a few times. J is TRBJ2-1 and V is TRBV5-6; TRBD1 matches at 8 bases. The V gene end was trimmed by 2 bases and the J gene end by 9 bases; junction bases not matched to a gene: 10. CDR3 length: 15 amino acids. Germline assignment: CDR1 SGHDT and CDR2 YYEEEE. DNA of the CDR3: TGTGCCAGCAGCTTAAAAAGGACAGGGTTCATTGAGCAGTTCTTC. Translation gives CASSLKRTGFIEQFF.

This sequence joins TRBV30 and TRBJ2-1, with 9 positions matching TRBD2. V shed 2 bases and J 15 bases; nucleotides not matched to a gene: 2. CDR1 and CDR2 from the germline V gene are GTSNPN and SVGIG (reference sequence). CDR3 length equals 10 residues. The CDR3, as DNA: TGTGCCTGGAGTCTAGCGGGACTGTTCTTC. Its translation is CAWSLAGLFF.

V is TRBV11-3 and J is TRBJ1-1, with TRBD1 as a possible D gene (6 bases). V was pared by 1 base and J by 8 bases, with 11 bases between. The germline gives CDR1 SGHNT, CDR2 YENEEA. This CDR3 contains 13 residues. The CDR3 DNA reads as TGTGCCAGCAGCTTAGGAAAGGACAGAGAAGCTTTCTTT. As protein: CASSLGKDREAFF.

The table lists this clone with a few counts. The chain uses TRBV4-1 and TRBJ1-2, with 8 bases fitting TRBD1. This CDR3 has 14 amino acids. Per germline, CDR1 MGHRA and CDR2 YSYEKL. Trimming removed 4 bases from V and 2 bases from J; junction bases left unmatched: 3. The CDR3 bases are TGCGCCAGCAGCCCGGGACAGGCAAACTATGGCTACACCTTC. The encoded protein is CASSPGQANYGYTF.

The chain couples TRBV11-3 to TRBJ2-1; TRBD1 is a possible D gene (6 bases). This CDR3 is built from 13 residues. CDR1 SGHNT and CDR2 YENEEA come from the germline V gene. V was pared by 1 base and J by 8 bases, with 9 bases between. CDR3 in amino acids: CASSLGQVYEQFF. In DNA form, the CDR3 reads TGTGCCAGCAGCTTAGGACAGGTCTATGAGCAGTTCTTC.

This clone was observed a few times. The CDR3 nucleotides are TGTGCCAGCGGTCGAGCGGGAGTGAATGAGCAGTTCTTC. Protein product: CASGRAGVNEQFF. J is TRBJ2-1 and V is TRBV9; 8 bases align to TRBD2. J was trimmed by 7 bases and V by 7 bases; bases with no gene match: 7. CDR1 and CDR2 from the germline V gene are SGDLS and YYNGEE. The CDR3 is 13 residues long.

The V and J genes are TRBV7-9 and TRBJ2-7; TRBD2 might be the D (6 bases). Germline lookup yields CDR1 SEHNR and CDR2 FQNEAQ (reference sequence). There are 16 residues in the CDR3. The germline V and J ends were trimmed by 5 bases and 2 bases, with 19 bases remaining between them. The CDR3 DNA reads as TGTGCCAGCAGCCCCCACGCGGGGTGGAAAACCTACGAGCAGTACTTC. Amino acids: CASSPHAGWKTYEQYF.

This clone was detected only a few times. The genes are TRBV27 and TRBJ2-7, with D tentatively TRBD2 (7 bases). Trimming stripped 5 bases from V and 0 bases from J, with 17 bases between. This CDR3 is built from 16 residues. Germline lookup yields CDR1 MNHEY and CDR2 SMNVEV (reference sequence). Here the CDR3 DNA reads TGTGCCAGCAGTCTCGGACAGACGGGGGGCTCCTACGAGCAGTACTTC. It translates to CASSLGQTGGSYEQYF.

The count of this clone is one. The chain combines TRBV14 with TRBJ2-1; D unresolved. This CDR3 is built from 13 residues. Germline V gene data show CDR1 as SGHDN and CDR2 as FVKESK. V was cut by 2 bases and J by 8 bases, with 10 bases left in between. In nucleotides, the CDR3 is TGTGCCAGCAGCCAATCCACACCGTATGAGCAGTTCTTC. This codes for CASSQSTPYEQFF. Full variable domain (remainder filled in from reference TRBV14 and TRBJ2-1): EAGVTQFPSHSVIEKGQTVTLRCDPISGHDNLYWYRRVMGKEIKFLLHFVKESKQDESGMPNNRFLAERTGGTYSTLKVQPAELEDSGVYFCASSQSTPYEQFFGPGTRLTVL.

The gene calls are TRBV29-1 and TRBJ1-2; D is perhaps TRBD1 (5 bases). V was trimmed by 7 bases and J by 2 bases, leaving 14 bases between them. Germline V lookup: CDR1 SQVTM, CDR2 ANQGSEA. This CDR3 is built from 13 residues. The CDR3 loop is CSADPSGNYGYTF. The CDR3 DNA follows: TGCAGCGCTGACCCCTCAGGGAACTATGGCTACACCTTC.